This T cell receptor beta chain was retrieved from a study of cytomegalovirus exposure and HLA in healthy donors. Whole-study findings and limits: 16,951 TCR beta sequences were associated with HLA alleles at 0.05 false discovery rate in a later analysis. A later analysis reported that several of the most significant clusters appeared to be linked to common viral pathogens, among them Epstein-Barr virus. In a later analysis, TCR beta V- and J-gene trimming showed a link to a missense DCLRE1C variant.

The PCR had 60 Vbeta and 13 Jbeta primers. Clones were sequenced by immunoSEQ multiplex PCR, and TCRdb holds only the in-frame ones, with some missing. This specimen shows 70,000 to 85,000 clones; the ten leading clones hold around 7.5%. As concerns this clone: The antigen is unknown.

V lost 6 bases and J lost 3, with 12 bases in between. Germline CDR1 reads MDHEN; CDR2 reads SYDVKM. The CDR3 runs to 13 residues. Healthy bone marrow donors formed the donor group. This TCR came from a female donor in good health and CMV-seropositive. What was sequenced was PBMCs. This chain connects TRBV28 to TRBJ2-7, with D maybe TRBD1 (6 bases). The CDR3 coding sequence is TGTGCCAGCAGCCCCACAGGGAACTACGAGCAGTACTTC. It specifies CASSPTGNYEQYF. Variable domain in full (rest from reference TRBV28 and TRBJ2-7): DVKVTQSSRYLVKRTGEKVFLECVQDMDHENMFWYRQDPGLGLRLIYFSYDVKMKEKGDIPEGYSVSREKKERFSLILESASTNQTSMYLCASSPTGNYEQYFGPGTRLTVT.